This passage covers 10 T cell receptor beta chains from one sample sequenced in a study of T-cell reconstitution after alpha-beta-depleted transplantation in children. Unique molecular identifiers were incorporated into the prepared TCRbeta library. TCRdb re-called the PCR reads with MiXCR, one entry per CDR3 protein. The table lists some 530,000 distinct CDR3 sequences, 12% of them singletons, with about 5% in the top ten. The material sequenced was PBMCs from the stem cell graft donor, taken from the stem cell graft. The receptors shown here come from a human donor who donated a stem cell graft to a child with combined immunodeficiency.

This clonotype was observed a handful of times. V is TRBV4-3 and J is TRBJ1-2; tentative D call: TRBD1 (5 bases). CDR3 length equals 16 residues. Deletions cut 0 bases from V and 3 bases from J, with 14 bases between. The germline V gene encodes CDR1 LGHNA and CDR2 YSLEER. CDR3 region: CASSQDRERRYYGYTF. The CDR3 DNA reads TGCGCCAGCAGCCAAGACAGGGAGCGGAGATACTATGGCTACACCTTC.

The J gene is TRBJ2-6, the V gene TRBV6-2 or TRBV6-3; 7 bases align to TRBD1. Germline values: CDR1 MNHEY, CDR2 SVGEGT. The J segment lost 1 base and the V segment lost 2 bases, leaving 14 bases of the junction unmatched. The CDR3 has 20 residues. CDR3 amino acids: CASSYELSGQILSGANVLTF. Written as DNA, the CDR3 is TGTGCCAGCAGTTACGAGTTATCGGGACAGATATTATCTGGGGCCAACGTCCTGACTTTC.

This clonotype came up many times. The chain recombines TRBV9 with TRBJ1-1, with 7 bases matching TRBD1. The CDR3 is 15 amino acids. Looked up from germline, CDR1 is SGDLS and CDR2 is YYNGEE. Trimming cost V 3 bases and J 0 bases; bases outside gene matches: 5. The CDR3 is CASSGRTGMNTEAFF. Written as DNA, the CDR3 is TGTGCCAGCAGCGGAAGGACAGGCATGAACACTGAAGCTTTCTTT.

The chain has TRBV4-3 and TRBJ2-7; either TRBD1 or TRBD2 may fit D (6 bases each). The CDR3 runs 13 residues. Looked up from germline, CDR1 is LGHNA and CDR2 is YSLEER. Deletions cut 1 base from V and 5 bases from J, with 9 bases between. CDR3 residues: CASSQVRGDEQYF. CDR3 DNA sequence: TGCGCCAGCAGCCAAGTAAGGGGGGACGAGCAGTACTTC.

The rearrangement uses TRBV27 and TRBJ2-1; weak D call: TRBD2 (7 bases). The V and J ends lost 7 bases and 9 bases respectively, with 19 bases between them. This CDR3 is built from 14 residues. Germline CDR1 and CDR2: MNHEY and SMNVEV (reference sequence). The CDR3 sequence is CASNGGHPGVEQFF. The CDR3 nucleotides are TGTGCCAGCAACGGGGGGCACCCCGGGGTTGAGCAGTTCTTC.

The chain recombines TRBV2 with TRBJ2-2; no clear D gene. CDR3 length equals 14 residues. Trimming took 6 bases from V and 8 from J, leaving 16 bases between them. The germline CDR1 and CDR2 sequences are SNHLY and FYNNEI. The CDR3 nucleotides are TGTGCCAGCAGCACCCAGGACCCTTTGGGGGAGCTGTTTTTT. This gives the protein CASSTQDPLGELFF.

This chain links TRBV7-2 with TRBJ2-7, with 11 positions matching TRBD1. The V gene's germline CDR1 is SGHTA and CDR2 FQGNSA. The length of the CDR3 is 16 residues. The V segment lost 1 base and the J segment 2 bases; nucleotides outside the gene matches: 4. DNA of the CDR3: TGTGCCAGCAGCTTAGATCCGGGACAGGGGGCCTACGAGCAGTACTTC. It yields the protein CASSLDPGQGAYEQYF.

This clonotype was detected a few times. The chain employs TRBV6-2 or TRBV6-3 and TRBJ1-5, with 11 bases fitting TRBD1. With 5 bases clipped from V and 2 bases from J, the junction kept 11 bases outside the gene matches. CDR3 length: 18 residues. CDR1 and CDR2 from the germline V gene are MNHEY and SVGEGT. The CDR3 reads CASSLRIRTGGGNQPQHF. The CDR3 region has the DNA TGTGCCAGCAGTCTACGAATTCGGACAGGGGGCGGCAATCAGCCCCAGCATTTT.

This clonotype was seen a handful of times. The chain carries TRBV5-1 and TRBJ1-6; maybe TRBD1 (6 bases). Germline V gives CDR1 SGHRS, CDR2 YFSETQ. V lost 2 bases and J lost 8, with 17 bases in between. CDR3 length: 16 residues. The CDR3 DNA is TGCGCCAGCAGCTTACAGGGTTCCTCCAATTATTCACCCCTCCACTTT. This sequence encodes CASSLQGSSNYSPLHF. The full variable domain, with the rest looked up from reference TRBV5-1 and TRBJ1-6, is KAGVTQTPRYLIKTRGQQVTLSCSPISGHRSVSWYQQTPGQGLQFLFEYFSETQRNKGNFPGRFSGRQFSNSRSEMNVSTLELGDSALYLCASSLQGSSNYSPLHFGNGTRLTVT.

At least ten counts were recorded for this clonotype. The chain has TRBV6-6 and TRBJ2-7; perhaps TRBD1 as D (6 bases). Trimming took 5 bases from V and 2 from J, leaving 10 bases between them. Per the germline V gene, CDR1 is MNHNY and CDR2 is SVGAGI (reference sequence). This CDR3 contains 13 residues. CDR3 nucleotide sequence: TGTGCCAGCAGTGCAGGGACACCCTACGAGCAGTACTTC. As protein: CASSAGTPYEQYF.